These T cell receptor beta chains were read from a single sample in a study of regulatory T cells in long-lasting Graves disease. One entry per CDR3 protein, called by TCRdb with MiXCR from the multiplex PCR reads. The sample includes more than 300,000 distinct CDR3 sequences, about 11% of them seen just once. The same specimen was also included in a second study, on T cells in Graves' hyperthyroidism and ophthalmopathy.

The specimen was peripheral blood mononuclear cells (PBMCs), collected at new diagnosis, from a patient treated with antithyroid drugs. These receptors were taken from a woman between 18 and 29 years old with Graves disease. Each CDR3 is given with its conserved first and last residue. D genes are given only for firm matches. Rows may omit the clone size; those that give it use once, few, many or a size class.

clone_size d_call j_call v_call cdr3_nt cdr3_aa
few . TRBJ2-1 TRBV27 TGTGCCAGCAGTTTATCTGCCTTCCCCTACAATGAGCAGTTCTTC CASSLSAFPYNEQFF
many . TRBJ2-5 TRBV12-3/TRBV12-4 TGTGCCAGCACCCTTGGGGGTAGGGGGGAGACCCAGTACTTC CASTLGGRGETQYF
. . TRBJ2-3 TRBV7-9 TGTGCCAGCAGCTTATCTAGGCAGATCACAGATACGCAGTATTTT CASSLSRQITDTQYF
many . TRBJ1-6 TRBV14 TGTGCCAGCACCGGGGGCAGAAGTAATTCACCCCTCCACTTT CASTGGRSNSPLHF
many TRBD1 TRBJ2-7 TRBV20-1 TGCAGTTCACCTGACAGGGGCGGCTCCTACGAGCAGTACTTC CSSPDRGGSYEQYF
few TRBD1 TRBJ2-1 TRBV4-3 TGCGCCAGCAGCCGAACGCCCGGGACAGTACTATACAATGAGCAGTTCTTC CASSRTPGTVLYNEQFF
many . TRBJ1-6 TRBV12-3/TRBV12-4 TGTGCCAGCAGACATAACAGCTCCTATAATTCACCCCTCCACTTT CASRHNSSYNSPLHF
many . TRBJ1-4 TRBV28 TGTGCCAGCACCAAACCAAAGGGTAATGAAAAACTGTTTTTT CASTKPKGNEKLFF
many . TRBJ1-1 TRBV6-2/TRBV6-3 TGTGCCAGCAGTTCGAATCCAGGGATCTCGACTGAAGCTTTCTTT CASSSNPGISTEAFF
many . TRBJ2-5 TRBV12-3/TRBV12-4 TGTGCCAGCAACCCCTCCGAGGGACCGCCGGCGGGGACCCAGTACTTC CASNPSEGPPAGTQYF
few TRBD2 TRBJ2-1 TRBV5-1 TGCGCCAGCAGCCCCGGGACTAGCGGGGGGTTATTGGTCTTC CASSPGTSGGLLVF
many TRBD1 TRBJ1-1 TRBV29-1 TGCAGCGCCAGACAGGGTGGAGCTTTCTTT CSARQGGAFF
. . TRBJ1-6 TRBV10-3 TGTGCCATCAGTGAGTCCGATCTTCAGAGTGATTCACCCCTCCACTTT CAISESDLQSDSPLHF
many TRBD2 TRBJ2-7 TRBV9 TGTGCCAGTAGCGGGTTCGGCGAGCAGTACTTC CASSGFGEQYF
many TRBD1 TRBJ1-2 TRBV6-1 TGTGCCAGCAGGACCGGGACAGTGATTAACTATGGCTACACCTTC CASRTGTVINYGYTF
many . TRBJ1-2 TRBV28 TGTGCCTCTTCGTGGAGGGGAACTAACTATGGCTACACCTTC CASSWRGTNYGYTF
many . TRBJ2-5 TRBV20-1 TGCAGTGCTCCCGGTGTCTTGGTCACTACCCAGTACTTC CSAPGVLVTTQYF
. . TRBJ2-6 TRBV28 TGTGCCAGCAGCCCCGGAGGCGCTGGGGCCAACGTCCTGACTTTC CASSPGGAGANVLTF
. TRBD1 TRBJ1-1 TRBV5-4 TGTGCCAGCAGCTTAAGACAGGGGGCCTCTGAAGCTTTCTTT CASSLRQGASEAFF
many TRBD1 TRBJ1-4 TRBV30 TGTGCCTGGAGCCCCGGGACAGTCGTAATAGAAAAACTGTTTTTT CAWSPGTVVIEKLFF
few . TRBJ1-1 TRBV6-2/TRBV6-3 TGTGCCAGCCAGAGACAGAACACTGAAGCTTTCTTT CASQRQNTEAFF
few . TRBJ2-3 TRBV20-1 TGCAGTGCTACCGTTCTAGCCTTACACACAGATACGCAGTATTTT CSATVLALHTDTQYF
many . TRBJ2-2 TRBV10-3 TGTGCCATCAGTGAGTCACGGAGCCTAATCACCGGGGAGCTGTTTTTT CAISESRSLITGELFF